The rows below give T cell receptor beta chains drawn from one sample of a study of T cell changes during pregnancy in multiple sclerosis. Produced via immunoSEQ multiplex PCR; TCRdb's table is partial and in-frame only. The data hold tens of thousands of clones, with just under 95% observed a single time. Sequencing used peripheral blood, obtained in the second trimester of pregnancy. All receptors come from a female donor with multiple sclerosis, enrolled in a pregnancy study. Both conserved end residues are part of each CDR3. Fields, in order: V gene, clone size, D gene, J gene, CDR3 protein, CDR3 DNA. D genes are given only for firm matches. Only some rows state a clone size, as once, few, many or a class for expanded clones.

TRBV6-1	medium-sized	TRBD2	TRBJ2-7	CASSDASGVSEQYF	TGTGCCAGCAGTGACGCAAGCGGGGTCAGCGAGCAGTACTTC
TRBV7-2	-	-	TRBJ2-7	CASSLGAGKDEQYF	TGTGCCAGCAGCTTAGGGGCAGGGAAAGACGAGCAGTACTTC
TRBV5-4	-	-	TRBJ2-2	CASSGTHTGELFF	TGTGCCAGCTCCGGGACACACACCGGGGAGCTGTTTTTT
TRBV15	once	TRBD1	TRBJ2-7	CATSREDRDLGEQYF	TGTGCCACCAGCAGAGAAGACAGGGATTTGGGGGAGCAGTACTTC
TRBV2	-	TRBD1	TRBJ2-6	CASGTGTSSSGANVLTF	TGTGCCAGCGGGACAGGGACCTCTAGCTCTGGGGCCAACGTCCTGACTTTC
TRBV5-4	-	TRBD1	TRBJ1-2	CASRPDRALGGYTF	TGTGCCAGCAGACCGGACAGGGCCTTAGGGGGCTACACCTTC
TRBV6-1	-	TRBD1	TRBJ2-7	CASSEYSTGAYEQYF	TGTGCCAGCAGTGAATATTCGACAGGGGCCTACGAGCAGTACTTC
TRBV10-3	-	TRBD1	TRBJ1-2	CAISESDRDYGYTF	TGTGCCATCAGTGAGTCGGACAGGGACTATGGCTACACCTTC
TRBV28	-	TRBD1	TRBJ2-7	CASSSAGQGYEQYF	TGTGCCAGCAGTTCCGCCGGACAGGGCTACGAGCAGTACTTC
TRBV5-6	-	-	TRBJ2-5	CASSLSLSRETQYF	TGTGCCAGCAGCTTAAGCTTATCGCGGGAGACCCAGTACTTC
TRBV27	-	-	TRBJ1-3	CASSLSGRDGGSGNTIYF	TGTGCCAGCAGTTTATCAGGGCGTGATGGGGGGTCTGGAAACACCATATATTTT
TRBV11-2	-	TRBD1	TRBJ2-7	CASSLRRGRTNSYEQYF	TGTGCCAGCAGCTTACGCAGGGGGCGTACAAACTCCTACGAGCAGTACTTC
TRBV5-1	-	-	TRBJ2-1	CASSLAVGGPYNEQFF	TGCGCCAGCAGCTTGGCCGTCGGGGGGCCATACAATGAGCAGTTCTTC
TRBV9	few	-	TRBJ1-4	CASSVGPLNEKLFF	TGTGCCAGCAGCGTAGGTCCTTTGAATGAAAAACTGTTTTTT
TRBV19	-	-	TRBJ1-1	CASTLGVTQAFF	TGTGCCAGTACCCTCGGAGTCACTCAAGCTTTCTTT
TRBV9	-	TRBD2	TRBJ2-1	CASTPHPQRGGLNEQFF	TGTGCCAGCACCCCACACCCCCAGCGGGGGGGCCTGAATGAGCAGTTCTTC
TRBV7-9	-	TRBD1	TRBJ2-2	CASSPLTGGDVTNTGELFF	TGTGCCAGCAGCCCATTGACAGGGGGCGACGTAACGAACACCGGGGAGCTGTTTTTT
TRBV9	-	-	TRBJ2-4	CASSESLDSVGLKNIQYF	TGTGCCAGCAGCGAAAGCCTAGACAGTGTCGGCTTAAAAAACATTCAGTACTTC
TRBV4-2	-	TRBD2	TRBJ2-7	CASSPTLAGAPYEQYF	TGTGCCAGCAGCCCCACTCTAGCGGGAGCCCCCTACGAGCAGTACTTC
TRBV25-1	once	TRBD2	TRBJ2-3	CASSEFLAADTDTQYF	TGTGCCAGCAGTGAATTTCTAGCGGCGGACACAGATACGCAGTATTTT
TRBV30	-	-	TRBJ1-1	CAWSVLTEAFF	TGTGCCTGGAGTGTCTTGACTGAAGCTTTCTTT
TRBV27	-	-	TRBJ1-5	CASSLTGSWQPQHF	TGTGCCAGCAGTTTAACAGGGTCATGGCAGCCCCAGCATTTT
TRBV14	once	-	TRBJ1-1	CASSQSLLTEAFF	TGTGCCAGCAGCCAATCCCTACTCACTGAAGCTTTCTTT
TRBV27	-	TRBD1	TRBJ2-1	CASTPYLRQGTWQFF	TGTGCCAGCACACCTTATCTACGACAGGGGACCTGGCAGTTCTTC
TRBV18	-	-	TRBJ1-5	CASSLEFLEPQHF	TGTGCCAGCTCACTGGAGTTTTTGGAACCCCAGCATTTT
TRBV19	once	-	TRBJ2-3	CASKRSSVSSTDTQYF	TGTGCCAGTAAAAGATCCAGCGTGAGTAGCACAGATACGCAGTATTTT
TRBV30	once	-	TRBJ2-2	CAWMGLSQNTGELFF	TGTGCCTGGATGGGACTTTCTCAGAACACCGGGGAGCTGTTTTTT
TRBV7-2	-	-	TRBJ1-4	CASSFRGQSNEKLFF	TGTGCCAGCAGCTTCCGAGGCCAATCTAATGAAAAACTGTTTTTT
TRBV9	-	TRBD2	TRBJ2-1	CASTLGGTPYNEQFF	TGTGCCAGCACCCTGGGAGGGACTCCTTACAATGAGCAGTTCTTC
TRBV7-7	-	-	TRBJ2-7	CASSPSPEQYF	TGTGCTAGCAGTCCAAGCCCAGAGCAGTACTTC
TRBV7-3	once	TRBD2	TRBJ2-7	CASSPQGGSPHEQYF	TGTGCCAGCAGCCCCCAGGGCGGGAGCCCCCACGAGCAGTACTTC
TRBV11-3	once	TRBD2	TRBJ2-1	CASSPGLVNYNEQFF	TGTGCCAGCAGCCCCGGACTAGTTAACTACAATGAGCAGTTCTTC
TRBV4-1	-	TRBD1	TRBJ1-1	CASSQGQGRSGAFF	TGCGCCAGCAGCCAGGGACAGGGGAGGTCGGGAGCTTTCTTT
TRBV2	-	TRBD1	TRBJ1-2	CASRGQGYGYTF	TGTGCCAGCAGGGGACAGGGCTATGGCTACACCTTC
TRBV30	-	TRBD2	TRBJ2-2	CASPGGNTGELFF	TGTGCCTCCCCGGGGGGGAACACCGGGGAGCTGTTTTTT
TRBV5-1	-	-	TRBJ2-7	CASSEQGSEQYF	TGCGCCAGCAGCGAGCAGGGTAGCGAGCAGTACTTC
TRBV7-9	-	-	TRBJ1-2	CASSRSTDYGYTF	TGTGCCAGCAGTCGATCGACAGATTATGGCTACACCTTC
TRBV28	-	-	TRBJ2-1	CASSLWGTGNSGIYNEQFF	TGTGCCAGCAGTTTATGGGGGACAGGGAATAGCGGGATCTACAATGAGCAGTTCTTC
TRBV19	-	TRBD1	TRBJ2-3	CASSIPGQGPDTQYF	TGTGCCAGTAGTATACCTGGACAGGGTCCAGATACGCAGTATTTT
TRBV5-4	-	-	TRBJ2-5	CASSFNFGLQETQYF	TGTGCCAGCAGCTTCAATTTCGGTTTGCAAGAGACCCAGTACTTC
TRBV6-5	-	-	TRBJ2-2	CASSYSASFAGELFF	TGTGCCAGCAGTTATTCCGCTAGCTTCGCCGGGGAGCTGTTTTTT
TRBV7-2	-	TRBD1	TRBJ1-5	CASSLEAGGVGNNQPQHF	TGTGCCAGCAGCTTAGAGGCAGGGGGCGTGGGTAACAATCAGCCCCAGCATTTT
TRBV2	-	-	TRBJ1-6	CASIGHGNSPLHF	TGTGCCAGCATAGGACACGGCAATTCACCCCTCCACTTT
TRBV10-3	-	-	TRBJ2-2	CAISFAENTGELFF	TGTGCCATCTCCTTTGCGGAGAACACCGGGGAGCTGTTTTTT
TRBV5-1	-	TRBD2	TRBJ2-1	CASSLETSGRGNEQFF	TGCGCCAGCAGCTTGGAAACTAGCGGGAGAGGCAATGAGCAGTTCTTC
TRBV15	-	-	TRBJ2-7	CATSRTIKYEQYF	TGTGCCACCAGCAGGACAATCAAGTATGAGCAGTACTTC